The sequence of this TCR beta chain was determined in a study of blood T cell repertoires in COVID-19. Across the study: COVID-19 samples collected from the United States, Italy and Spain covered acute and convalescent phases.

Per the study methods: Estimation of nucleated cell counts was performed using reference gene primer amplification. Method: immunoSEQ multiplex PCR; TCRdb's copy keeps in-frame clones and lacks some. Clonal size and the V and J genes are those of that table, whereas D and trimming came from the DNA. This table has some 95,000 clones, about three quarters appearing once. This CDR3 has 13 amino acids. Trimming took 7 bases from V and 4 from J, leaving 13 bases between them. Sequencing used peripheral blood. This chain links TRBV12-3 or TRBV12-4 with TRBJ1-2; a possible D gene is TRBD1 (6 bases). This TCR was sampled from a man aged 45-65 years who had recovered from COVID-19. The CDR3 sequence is CASKDGGGYGYTF. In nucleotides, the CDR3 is TGTGCCAGCAAGGATGGGGGCGGCTATGGCTACACCTTC.